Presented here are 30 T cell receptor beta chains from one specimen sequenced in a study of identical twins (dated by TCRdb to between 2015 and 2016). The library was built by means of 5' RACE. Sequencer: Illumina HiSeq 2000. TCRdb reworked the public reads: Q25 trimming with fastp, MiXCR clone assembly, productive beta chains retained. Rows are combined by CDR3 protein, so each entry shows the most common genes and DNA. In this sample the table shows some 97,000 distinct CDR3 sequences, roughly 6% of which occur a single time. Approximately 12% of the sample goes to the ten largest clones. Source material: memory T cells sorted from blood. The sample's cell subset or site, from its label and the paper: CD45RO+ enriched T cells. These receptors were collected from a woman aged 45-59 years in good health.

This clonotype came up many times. Here the CDR3 reads CASSLTGTNNQPQHF. For the CDR3, the DNA is TGTGCCAGCAGCTTAACGGGGACAAACAATCAGCCCCAGCATTTT. The chain has TRBV7-8 and TRBJ1-5; possible D gene TRBD1, 6 bases. The CDR3 covers 15 residues. Deletions cut 2 bases from V and 3 bases from J, with 11 bases between. CDR1 is SGHVS, CDR2 FQNEAQ, per germline.

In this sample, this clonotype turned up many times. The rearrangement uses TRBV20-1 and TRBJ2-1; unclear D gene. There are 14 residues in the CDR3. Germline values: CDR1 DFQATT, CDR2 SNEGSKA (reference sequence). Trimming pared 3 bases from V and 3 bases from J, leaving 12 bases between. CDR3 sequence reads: CSASVAGVYNEQFF. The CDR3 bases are TGCAGTGCTAGTGTAGCTGGTGTCTACAATGAGCAGTTCTTC.

As DNA, the CDR3 is TGTGCCAGCTCACCAATCGGAACGGGAGGGAGAGATACGCAGTATTTT. It translates to CASSPIGTGGRDTQYF. This sequence joins TRBV18 and TRBJ2-3; 8 bases match TRBD2. Germline V gene lookup returns CDR1 KGHSH and CDR2 LQKENI. This CDR3 has 16 residues. With V trimmed by 2 bases and J by 5 bases, 9 bases remained unmatched.

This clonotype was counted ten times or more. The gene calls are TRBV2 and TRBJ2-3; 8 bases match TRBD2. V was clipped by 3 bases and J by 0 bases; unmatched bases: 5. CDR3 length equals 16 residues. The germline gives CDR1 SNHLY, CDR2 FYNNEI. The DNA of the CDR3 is TGTGCCAGCAGTGATCCAGCGGGAGATAGCACAGATACGCAGTATTTT. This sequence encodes CASSDPAGDSTDTQYF.

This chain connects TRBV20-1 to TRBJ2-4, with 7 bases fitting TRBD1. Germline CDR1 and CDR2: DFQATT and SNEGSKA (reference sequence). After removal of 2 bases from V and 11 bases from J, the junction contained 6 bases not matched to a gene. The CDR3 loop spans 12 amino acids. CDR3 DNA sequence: TGCAGTGCTAGATCTGACAGGGCCGTTCAGTACTTC. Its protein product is CSARSDRAVQYF.

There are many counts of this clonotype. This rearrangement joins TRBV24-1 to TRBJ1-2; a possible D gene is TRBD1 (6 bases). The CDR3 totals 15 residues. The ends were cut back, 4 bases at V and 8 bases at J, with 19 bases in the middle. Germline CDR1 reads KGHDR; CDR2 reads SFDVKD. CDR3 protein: CATSDKQGRVEGYTF. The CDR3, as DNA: TGTGCCACCAGTGACAAACAGGGAAGGGTGGAGGGCTACACCTTC.

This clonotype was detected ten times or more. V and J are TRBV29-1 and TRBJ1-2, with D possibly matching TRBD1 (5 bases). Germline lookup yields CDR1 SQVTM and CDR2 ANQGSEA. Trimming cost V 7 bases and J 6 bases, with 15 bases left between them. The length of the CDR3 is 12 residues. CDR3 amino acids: CSARPGDHGYTF. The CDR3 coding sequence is TGCAGCGCCCGTCCCGGGGACCATGGCTACACCTTC. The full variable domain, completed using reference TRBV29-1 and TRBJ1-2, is SAVISQKPSRDICQRGTSLTIQCQVDSQVTMMFWYRQQPGQSLTLIATANQGSEATYESGFVIDKFPISRPNLTFSTLTVSNMSPEDSSIYLCSARPGDHGYTFGSGTRLTVV.

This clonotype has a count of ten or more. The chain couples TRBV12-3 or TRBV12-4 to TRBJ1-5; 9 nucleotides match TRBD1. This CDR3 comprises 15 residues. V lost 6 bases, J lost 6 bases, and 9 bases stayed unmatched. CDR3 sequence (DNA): TGTGCCAGCAGCCTGGGACAGGGTGGAACTCAGCCCCAGCATTTT. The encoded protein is CASSLGQGGTQPQHF.

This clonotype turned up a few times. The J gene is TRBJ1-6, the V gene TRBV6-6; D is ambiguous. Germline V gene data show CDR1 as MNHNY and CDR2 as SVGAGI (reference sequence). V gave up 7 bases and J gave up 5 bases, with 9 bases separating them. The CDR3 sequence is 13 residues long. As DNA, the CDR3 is TGTGCCAGCATGCTCGCGGATAATTCACCCCTCCACTTT. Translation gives CASMLADNSPLHF.

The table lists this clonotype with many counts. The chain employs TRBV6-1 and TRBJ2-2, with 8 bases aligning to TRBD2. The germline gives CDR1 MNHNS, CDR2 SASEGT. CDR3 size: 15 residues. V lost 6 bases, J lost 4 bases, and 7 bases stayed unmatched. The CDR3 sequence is CASRAGLAATGELFF. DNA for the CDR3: TGTGCCAGCAGAGCCGGACTAGCTGCCACCGGGGAGCTGTTTTTT.

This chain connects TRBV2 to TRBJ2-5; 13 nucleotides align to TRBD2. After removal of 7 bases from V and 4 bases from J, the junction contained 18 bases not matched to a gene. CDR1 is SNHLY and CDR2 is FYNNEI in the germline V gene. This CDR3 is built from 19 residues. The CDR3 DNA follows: TGTGCCAGCAAGTATATGGCCGGGACTAGCGGGGCCTGGGGAGAGACCCAGTACTTC. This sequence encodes CASKYMAGTSGAWGETQYF.

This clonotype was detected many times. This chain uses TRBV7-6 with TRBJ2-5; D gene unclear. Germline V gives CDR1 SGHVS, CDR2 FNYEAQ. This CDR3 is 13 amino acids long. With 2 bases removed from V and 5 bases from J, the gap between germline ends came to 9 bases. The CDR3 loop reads CASSLFPDETQYF. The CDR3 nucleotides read TGTGCCAGCAGCTTATTCCCAGATGAGACCCAGTACTTC.

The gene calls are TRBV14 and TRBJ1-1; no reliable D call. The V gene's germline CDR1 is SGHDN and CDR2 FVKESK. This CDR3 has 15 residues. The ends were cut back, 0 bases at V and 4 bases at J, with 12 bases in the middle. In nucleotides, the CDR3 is TGTGCCAGCAGCCAAGAGGTGTCATATGGCACTGAAGCTTTCTTT. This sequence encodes CASSQEVSYGTEAFF.

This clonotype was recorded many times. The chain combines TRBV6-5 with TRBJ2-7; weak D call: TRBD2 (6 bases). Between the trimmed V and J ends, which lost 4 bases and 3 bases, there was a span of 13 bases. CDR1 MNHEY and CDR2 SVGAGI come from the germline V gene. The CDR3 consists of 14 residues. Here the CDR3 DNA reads TGTGCCAGCAGTTCCAGGGCGGGATACTACGAGCAGTACTTC. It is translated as CASSSRAGYYEQYF.

CDR3 DNA: TGCAGTGCTAGAAGCCTAGTAAGAATTGAGCAGTTCTTC. Its protein product is CSARSLVRIEQFF. The chain recombines TRBV20-1 with TRBJ2-1; no clear D gene. The CDR3 totals 13 residues. Between the trimmed V and J ends, which lost 2 bases and 9 bases, there was a span of 14 bases. Germline V gene sequence: CDR1 DFQATT, CDR2 SNEGSKA (reference sequence).

CDR3 amino acids: CSAPRQREGTDTQYF. DNA for the CDR3: TGCAGTGCTCCTCGGCAGCGGGAGGGCACAGATACGCAGTATTTT. The chain has TRBV20-1 and TRBJ2-3; TRBD2 agrees at 9 bases. V lost 5 bases to trimming and J lost 1 base; unmatched junction nucleotides: 7. CDR1 DFQATT and CDR2 SNEGSKA come from the germline V gene (reference sequence). The CDR3 loop spans 15 amino acids.

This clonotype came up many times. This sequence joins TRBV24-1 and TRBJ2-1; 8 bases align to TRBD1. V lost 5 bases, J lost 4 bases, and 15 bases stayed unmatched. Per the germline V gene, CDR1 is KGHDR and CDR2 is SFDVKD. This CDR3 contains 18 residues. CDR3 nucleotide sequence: TGTGCCACCAGTGCCCTTTTGGGAGGACAGGGATATTACAATGAGCAGTTCTTC. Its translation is CATSALLGGQGYYNEQFF.

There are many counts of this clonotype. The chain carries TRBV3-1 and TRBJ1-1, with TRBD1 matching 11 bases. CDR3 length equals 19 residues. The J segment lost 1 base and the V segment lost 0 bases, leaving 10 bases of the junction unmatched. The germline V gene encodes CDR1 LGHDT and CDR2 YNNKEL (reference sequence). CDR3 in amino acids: CASSQDWRDRGWGNTEAFF. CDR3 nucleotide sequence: TGTGCCAGCAGCCAAGATTGGAGGGACAGGGGGTGGGGGAACACTGAAGCTTTCTTT.

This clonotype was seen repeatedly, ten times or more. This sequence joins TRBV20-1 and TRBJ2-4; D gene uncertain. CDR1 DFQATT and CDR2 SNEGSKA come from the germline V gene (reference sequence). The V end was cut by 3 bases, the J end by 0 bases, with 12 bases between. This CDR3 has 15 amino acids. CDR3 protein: CSASPVTLAKNIQYF. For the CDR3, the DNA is TGCAGTGCTAGTCCCGTTACACTAGCCAAAAACATTCAGTACTTC.

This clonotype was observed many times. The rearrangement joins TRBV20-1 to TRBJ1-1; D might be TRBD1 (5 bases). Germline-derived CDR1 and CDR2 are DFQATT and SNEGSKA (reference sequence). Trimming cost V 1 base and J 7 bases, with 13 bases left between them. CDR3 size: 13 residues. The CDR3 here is CSARGPGTVEAFF. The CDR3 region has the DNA TGCAGTGCTAGAGGCCCGGGGACCGTTGAAGCTTTCTTT.

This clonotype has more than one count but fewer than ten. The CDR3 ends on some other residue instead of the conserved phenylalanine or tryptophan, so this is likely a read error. DNA for the CDR3: TGTGCCAGCAGCCAACGGGGAGCGGCAGATACGCAGTATCTT. Protein sequence: CASSQRGAADTQYL. The chain joins TRBV3-1 to TRBJ2-3, with a tentative D call TRBD2 (5 bases). The CDR3 sequence is 14 residues long. From germline, CDR1 is LGHDT and CDR2 YNNKEL (reference sequence). Deletions cut 2 bases from V and 4 bases from J, with 10 bases between.

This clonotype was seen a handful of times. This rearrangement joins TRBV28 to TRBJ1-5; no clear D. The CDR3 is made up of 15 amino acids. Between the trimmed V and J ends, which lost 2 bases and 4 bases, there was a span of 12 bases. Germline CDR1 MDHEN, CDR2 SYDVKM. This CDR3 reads CASSLGVGVNQPQHF. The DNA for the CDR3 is TGTGCCAGCAGTTTAGGCGTCGGAGTGAATCAGCCCCAGCATTTT.

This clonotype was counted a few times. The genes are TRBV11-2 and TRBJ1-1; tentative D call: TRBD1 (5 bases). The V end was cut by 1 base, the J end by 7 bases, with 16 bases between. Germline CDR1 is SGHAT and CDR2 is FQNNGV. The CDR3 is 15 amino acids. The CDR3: CASSLGRGGVGEAFF. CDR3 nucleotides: TGTGCCAGCAGCTTAGGGCGGGGCGGTGTCGGTGAAGCTTTCTTT.

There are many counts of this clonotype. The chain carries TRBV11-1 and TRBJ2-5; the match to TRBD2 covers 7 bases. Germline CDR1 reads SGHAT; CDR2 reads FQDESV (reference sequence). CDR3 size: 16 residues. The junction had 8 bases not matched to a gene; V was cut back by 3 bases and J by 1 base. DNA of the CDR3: TGTGCCAGCAGCTTGGGAACGGGAGGTGGCCAAGAGACCCAGTACTTC. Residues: CASSLGTGGGQETQYF.

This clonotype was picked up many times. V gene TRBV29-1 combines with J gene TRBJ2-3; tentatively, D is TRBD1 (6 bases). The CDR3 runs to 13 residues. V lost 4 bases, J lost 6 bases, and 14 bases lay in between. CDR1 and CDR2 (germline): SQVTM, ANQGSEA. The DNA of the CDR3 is TGCAGCGTTGGGCCGATCCAGGGGGATACGCAGTATTTT. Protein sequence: CSVGPIQGDTQYF.

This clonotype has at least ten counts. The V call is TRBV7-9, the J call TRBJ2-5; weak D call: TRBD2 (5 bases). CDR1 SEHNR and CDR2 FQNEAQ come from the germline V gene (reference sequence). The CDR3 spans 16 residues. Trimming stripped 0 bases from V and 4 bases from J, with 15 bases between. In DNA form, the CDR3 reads TGTGCCAGCAGCTTAGCGGGTAGGGCAGGAGGAGAGACCCAGTACTTC. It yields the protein CASSLAGRAGGETQYF.

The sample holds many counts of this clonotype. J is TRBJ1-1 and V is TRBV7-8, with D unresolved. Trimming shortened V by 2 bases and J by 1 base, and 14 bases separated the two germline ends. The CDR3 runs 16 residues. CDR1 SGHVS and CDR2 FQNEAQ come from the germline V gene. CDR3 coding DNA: TGTGCCAGCAGCTTAAATCCGGCGGCCGGGAACACTGAAGCTTTCTTT. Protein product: CASSLNPAAGNTEAFF.

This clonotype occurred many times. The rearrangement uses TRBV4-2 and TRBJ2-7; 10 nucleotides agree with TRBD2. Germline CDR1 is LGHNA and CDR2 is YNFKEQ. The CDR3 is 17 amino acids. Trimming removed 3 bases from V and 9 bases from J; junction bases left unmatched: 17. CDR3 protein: CASSQGIDLAGDTVQYF. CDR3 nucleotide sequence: TGTGCCAGCAGCCAGGGGATCGATCTAGCGGGAGACACCGTGCAGTACTTC.

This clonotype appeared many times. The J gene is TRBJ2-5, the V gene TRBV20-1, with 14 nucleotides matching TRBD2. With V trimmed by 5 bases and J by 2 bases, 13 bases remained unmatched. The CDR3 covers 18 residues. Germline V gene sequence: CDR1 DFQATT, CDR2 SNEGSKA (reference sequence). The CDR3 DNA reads TGCAGTGCTCCGCCCCGTCGGACTAGCGGGAGGCAACAAGAGACCCAGTACTTC. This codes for CSAPPRRTSGRQQETQYF.

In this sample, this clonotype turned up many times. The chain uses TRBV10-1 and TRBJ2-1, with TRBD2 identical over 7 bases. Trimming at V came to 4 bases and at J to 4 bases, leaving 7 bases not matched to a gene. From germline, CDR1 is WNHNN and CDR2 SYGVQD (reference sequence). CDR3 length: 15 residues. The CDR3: CASSGDYPEYNEQFF. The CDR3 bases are TGCGCCAGCAGTGGGGACTATCCAGAGTACAATGAGCAGTTCTTC.